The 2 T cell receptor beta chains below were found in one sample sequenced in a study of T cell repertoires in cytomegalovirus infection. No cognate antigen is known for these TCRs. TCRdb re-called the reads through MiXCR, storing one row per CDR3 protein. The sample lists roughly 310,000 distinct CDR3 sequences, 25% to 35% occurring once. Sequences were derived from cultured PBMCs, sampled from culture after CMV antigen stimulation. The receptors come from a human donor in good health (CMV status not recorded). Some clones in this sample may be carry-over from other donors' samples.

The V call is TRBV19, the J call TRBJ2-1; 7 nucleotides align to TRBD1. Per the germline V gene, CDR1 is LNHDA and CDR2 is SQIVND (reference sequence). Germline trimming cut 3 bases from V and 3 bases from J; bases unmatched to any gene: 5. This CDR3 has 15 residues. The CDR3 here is CASSMGAGGYNEQFF. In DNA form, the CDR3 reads TGTGCCAGTAGTATGGGGGCAGGGGGCTACAATGAGCAGTTCTTC.

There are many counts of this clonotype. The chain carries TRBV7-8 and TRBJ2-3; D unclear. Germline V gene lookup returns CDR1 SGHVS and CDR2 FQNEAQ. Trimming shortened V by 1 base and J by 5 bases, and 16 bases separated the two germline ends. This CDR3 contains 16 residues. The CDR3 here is CASSLEYGLMKDTQYF. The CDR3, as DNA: TGTGCCAGCAGCTTAGAATACGGGCTGATGAAAGATACGCAGTATTTT.